These 27 T cell receptor beta chains were all obtained from the same sample, sequenced in a study of blood T cell repertoires in COVID-19 (dated by TCRdb to the early 2020s). Receptors were amplified or captured by the immunoSEQ multiplex PCR assay. Entries here come from immuneACCESS through TCRdb and include only in-frame sequences with V and J called. Some clones fail to appear in such tables; in the studies checked, an unresolved V gene covers under half of the shortfall, and the cause of the remainder is unknown. This sample holds some 200,000 clones; 86% were observed only once. Over 3% of the sample comes from the top ten. Sequencing was performed on PBMCs or T cells enriched from blood (not recorded which). These receptors all come from a woman aged 50 to 65 in a cohort exposed to, infected with or recovered from COVID-19 (not recorded which).

The chain is built from TRBV3-1 (or the pseudogene TRBV3-2) and TRBJ1-1, with no clear D. The CDR3 is made up of 12 amino acids. Germline values: CDR1 LGHDT, CDR2 YNNKEL (reference sequence). Trimming shortened V by 2 bases and J by 3 bases, and 4 bases separated the two germline ends. In DNA, the CDR3 is TGTGCCAGCAGCCAAAGAGACACTGAAGCTTTCTTT. It translates to CASSQRDTEAFF.

V gene TRBV7-9 combines with J gene TRBJ2-1; 8 nucleotides match TRBD2. This CDR3 is built from 16 residues. J lost 8 bases, V lost 5 bases, and 14 bases had no gene match. The V gene's germline CDR1 is SEHNR and CDR2 FQNEAQ (reference sequence). The CDR3 sequence is CASSPKSAGALYEQFF. The CDR3 DNA is TGTGCCAGCAGCCCCAAGTCAGCGGGGGCTTTATATGAGCAGTTCTTC.

The rearrangement uses TRBV24-1 and TRBJ2-5; 12 bases map to TRBD2. The CDR3 consists of 18 residues. Trimming removed 5 bases from V and 1 base from J; junction bases left unmatched: 10. Looked up from germline, CDR1 is KGHDR and CDR2 is SFDVKD. The CDR3 coding sequence is TGTGCCACCAGTGCCGCTAGCGGGGGGGCCGTGGCCCAAGAGACCCAGTACTTC. Residues: CATSAASGGAVAQETQYF.

V is TRBV27 and J is TRBJ2-3; 8 positions match TRBD1. The J segment lost 2 bases and the V segment lost 6 bases, leaving 10 bases of the junction unmatched. This CDR3 contains 16 residues. CDR1 is MNHEY and CDR2 is SMNVEV in the germline V gene (reference sequence). The CDR3 DNA reads as TGTGCCAGCAGGGGGATTGGACAGGGATTCACAGATACGCAGTATTTT. This codes for CASRGIGQGFTDTQYF.

This CDR3 is CASSLSLLGTDTQYF. CDR3 coding DNA: TGTGCCAGCAGCTTGAGTCTACTGGGCACAGATACGCAGTATTTT. The rearrangement uses TRBV5-4 and TRBJ2-3; D unclear. CDR1 and CDR2 from the germline V gene are SGHNT and YYREEE (reference sequence). Deletions cut 1 base from V and 1 base from J, with 10 bases between. This CDR3 region has 15 residues.

The chain combines TRBV6-2 or TRBV6-3 with TRBJ2-2, with TRBD2 identical over 9 bases. Germline CDR1 MNHEY, CDR2 SVGEGT. The CDR3 is 19 amino acids. Trimming removed 6 bases from V and 5 bases from J; junction bases left unmatched: 19. The CDR3 bases are TGTGCCAGCAGCACTCGGGTTAGCGGGGGTTCCCGAGGGACCGGGGAGCTGTTTTTT. Translating gives CASSTRVSGGSRGTGELFF.

This chain links TRBV6-5 with TRBJ1-1; no firm D call. The V end lost 6 bases, the J end lost 5 bases, and 13 bases lay between the germline ends. Germline values: CDR1 MNHEY, CDR2 SVGAGI. This CDR3 has 13 amino acids. The CDR3 protein is CASRPPLVTEAFF. The CDR3 DNA is TGTGCCAGCAGGCCGCCACTGGTGACTGAAGCTTTCTTT.

The rearrangement links TRBV20-1 to TRBJ1-2; D unresolved. This CDR3 contains 10 residues. V lost 5 bases to trimming and J lost 4 bases, with 5 bases between them. Germline CDR1 DFQATT, CDR2 SNEGSKA (reference sequence). The CDR3 DNA reads as TGCAGTGCTTATTCCTATGGCTACACCTTC. Amino acid sequence: CSAYSYGYTF.

V is TRBV6-1 and J is TRBJ1-5; 7 bases match TRBD1. V trimming: 2 bases; J trimming: 2 bases; junction bases outside the gene matches: 12. The CDR3 extends over 18 amino acids. Germline V lookup: CDR1 MNHNS, CDR2 SASEGT. The DNA of the CDR3 is TGTGCCAGCAGTGAACTTCGGTTCTCAGGGGGAGGCAATCAGCCCCAGCATTTT. Amino acid sequence: CASSELRFSGGGNQPQHF.

The chain is built from TRBV4-1 and TRBJ2-2; 8 bases are a match to TRBD2. Germline trimming cut 0 bases from V and 4 bases from J; bases unmatched to any gene: 7. The CDR3 sequence is 17 residues long. The germline V gene encodes CDR1 MGHRA and CDR2 YSYEKL. CDR3 region: CASSQEASGLGTGELFF. The CDR3, as DNA: TGCGCCAGCAGCCAAGAAGCTAGCGGGTTGGGCACCGGGGAGCTGTTTTTT.

This clone was detected once. The chain employs TRBV4-3 and TRBJ1-2; D may be TRBD1 (6 bases). This CDR3 is built from 16 residues. Germline lookup yields CDR1 LGHNA and CDR2 YSLEER. Trimming stripped 1 base from V and 2 bases from J, with 14 bases between. CDR3 protein: CASSQVTGTLNYGYTF. CDR3 DNA: TGCGCCAGCAGCCAAGTTACAGGGACCCTCAACTATGGCTACACCTTC.

This clone was detected only a few times. This chain links TRBV28 with TRBJ1-1; D uncertain. V dropped 5 bases and J dropped 1 base, with 14 bases sitting between them. Germline assignment: CDR1 MDHEN and CDR2 SYDVKM. The CDR3 contains 15 residues. CDR3 sequence: CASSQQLGGNTEAFF. As DNA, the CDR3 is TGTGCCAGCAGTCAACAACTGGGAGGGAACACTGAAGCTTTCTTT.

This rearrangement joins TRBV18 to TRBJ2-5; possible D gene TRBD1, 6 bases. This CDR3 contains 15 residues. Germline V gene lookup returns CDR1 KGHSH and CDR2 LQKENI. The ends were cut back, 0 bases at V and 0 bases at J, with 8 bases in the middle. The CDR3 DNA reads TGTGCCAGCTCACCACCCCAGGGGTACCAAGAGACCCAGTACTTC. This encodes CASSPPQGYQETQYF.

The V gene is TRBV5-8, the J gene TRBJ2-2, with a tentative D call TRBD1 (6 bases). V lost 10 bases and J 0 bases, leaving 13 bases between the germline ends. The CDR3 covers 14 residues. Germline V lookup: CDR1 SGHTS, CDR2 YDEGEE. The CDR3 coding sequence is TGTGCCCCAACCGGGACAACGAACACCGGGGAGCTGTTTTTT. This translates into CAPTGTTNTGELFF.

This chain's CDR3 is CASGLVWSGKFSTEAFF. CDR3 DNA sequence: TGTGCTAGTGGTTTGGTATGGTCAGGGAAATTTAGCACTGAAGCTTTCTTT. The chain employs TRBV12-5 and TRBJ1-1, with D tentatively TRBD1 (5 bases). Between the trimmed V and J ends, which lost 0 bases and 4 bases, there was a span of 18 bases. This CDR3 region has 17 residues. Germline CDR1 LGHNT, CDR2 FRNRAP.

The V call is TRBV21-1, the J call TRBJ2-7; the D call TRBD1 from the table was never checked on the DNA. TRBV21-1 is a recognized pseudogene. The CDR3 has 18 residues. The CDR3 DNA reads TGTGCCAGCAGCAAAGTGAGGACAGCAGACTCAGTTGTATACGAGCAGTACTTC. Translation: CASSKVRTADSVVYEQYF.

The chain carries TRBV6-2 or TRBV6-3 and TRBJ2-7; D is perhaps TRBD1 (6 bases). The germline gives CDR1 MNHEY, CDR2 SVGEGT. The ends were cut back, 4 bases at V and 4 bases at J, with 17 bases in the middle. This CDR3 contains 15 residues. CDR3 nucleotides: TGTGCCAGCAGTTGGGCTCGGGTCACAGGGTACGAGCAGTACTTC. Amino acid sequence: CASSWARVTGYEQYF.

The J gene is TRBJ1-5, the V gene TRBV7-2; D remains ambiguous. Trimming took off 6 bases at V and 4 bases at J, with 10 bases between the two ends. The CDR3 totals 13 residues. Germline CDR1 and CDR2: SGHTA and FQGNSA. This CDR3 is CASSQEQNQPQHF. In DNA, the CDR3 is TGTGCCAGCAGTCAAGAACAGAATCAGCCCCAGCATTTT.

The V call is TRBV30, the J call TRBJ1-3; D ambiguous. Germline V lookup: CDR1 GTSNPN, CDR2 SVGIG (reference sequence). V lost 2 bases to trimming and J lost 0 bases, with 11 bases between them. CDR3 length equals 15 residues. CDR3 loop: CAWSMDFYSGNTIYF. DNA of the CDR3: TGTGCCTGGAGTATGGACTTCTACTCTGGAAACACCATATATTTT.

V gene TRBV2 combines with J gene TRBJ1-1; 9 bases line up with TRBD1. The germline V gene encodes CDR1 SNHLY and CDR2 FYNNEI. This CDR3 is built from 15 residues. The V gene end was trimmed by 6 bases and the J gene end by 6 bases; junction bases not matched to a gene: 11. CDR3 amino acids: CASSRTGERVAEAFF. The CDR3 DNA follows: TGTGCCAGCAGCCGGACAGGGGAACGAGTCGCTGAAGCTTTCTTT.

This clone was detected only once. The chain carries TRBV27 and TRBJ2-3, with 11 bases identical to TRBD2. CDR1 is MNHEY and CDR2 is SMNVEV in the germline V gene (reference sequence). The trim removed 0 bases at V and 1 base at J, leaving 6 bases unmatched. The CDR3 runs to 18 residues. CDR3 in DNA: TGTGCCAGCAGTTTATCGGGGCTAGCGGGGGGTGGCACAGATACGCAGTATTTT. Its protein product is CASSLSGLAGGGTDTQYF.

This CDR3 is CASSLFTSRETQYF. The CDR3 nucleotides are TGTGCCAGCAGCTTATTTACCAGCAGGGAGACCCAGTACTTC. The V call is TRBV7-2, the J call TRBJ2-5; D not resolved. V was shortened by 2 bases and J by 5 bases, with 12 bases between the two germline ends. The CDR3 has 14 residues. CDR1 is SGHTA, CDR2 FQGNSA, per germline.

The chain employs TRBV20-1 and TRBJ1-5; D is unresolved. V was pared by 6 bases and J by 3 bases, with 6 bases between. The CDR3 is 11 residues long. Germline values: CDR1 DFQATT, CDR2 SNEGSKA (reference sequence). The CDR3 nucleotides are TGCAGTGCAGGAGCCAATCAGCCCCAGCATTTT. Translation gives CSAGANQPQHF.

This chain connects TRBV3-1 (or the pseudogene TRBV3-2) to TRBJ2-1, with 9 bases fitting TRBD2. The trim removed 4 bases at V and 6 bases at J, leaving 13 bases unmatched. CDR3 length: 17 residues. The V gene's germline CDR1 is LGHDT and CDR2 YNNKEL (reference sequence). CDR3 loop: CASSRPSLAGGFNEQFF. The CDR3 bases are TGTGCCAGCAGCCGGCCAAGCTTGGCGGGGGGGTTCAATGAGCAGTTCTTC.

This clone was detected once. This chain uses TRBV7-9 with TRBJ2-7, with D possibly TRBD1 on 5 matching bases. The CDR3 loop spans 12 amino acids. V was clipped by 1 base and J by 7 bases, with 8 bases between them. Germline CDR1 SEHNR, CDR2 FQNEAQ (reference sequence). The CDR3 DNA is TGTGCCAGCAGCTTAGTCAGGACAGAGCAGTACTTC. It specifies CASSLVRTEQYF.

The chain links TRBV20-1 to TRBJ2-5, with unresolved D. The CDR3 covers 13 residues. The V end was cut by 3 bases, the J end by 1 base, with 9 bases between. CDR1 and CDR2 from the germline V gene are DFQATT and SNEGSKA (reference sequence). CDR3 sequence (DNA): TGCAGTGCTAGTTCAACCAGCCAAGAGACCCAGTACTTC. Amino acids: CSASSTSQETQYF.

This chain's CDR3 is CASSKAGGPNEQFF. CDR3 coding DNA: TGTGCCAGTAGTAAGGCGGGGGGGCCTAATGAGCAGTTCTTC. The rearrangement joins TRBV19 to TRBJ2-1; 9 bases agree with TRBD2. Germline CDR1 and CDR2: LNHDA and SQIVND (reference sequence). V trimming: 4 bases; J trimming: 7 bases; junction bases outside the gene matches: 5. The CDR3 sequence is 14 residues long.